The clone carrying this T cell receptor beta chain showed up just a few times. The source of the sample is a study of beta chain features in type 1 diabetes. Expressed TCRB transcripts were sequenced, since all the RNA that had been isolated was reverse transcribed. This table comes from immunoSEQ multiplex PCR, and its TCRdb copy is limited to in-frame clones, with some not included. The data contain under 250,000 clones, 25% to 35% of them singletons. The V and J ends lost 4 bases and 0 bases, in that order; junction bases with no gene match: 5. CDR1 is SQVTM and CDR2 is ANQGSEA in the germline V gene. This CDR3 spans 15 amino acids.

The V gene is TRBV29-1, the J gene TRBJ1-5; 8 bases fit TRBD1. The TCR was taken from a man aged 25 to 40 in good health. Specimen: central memory CD4+ T cells from blood. CDR3 sequence (DNA): TGCAGCGTTGCGCAGGGGGCCCTTAGCAATCAGCCCCAGCATTTT. This translates into CSVAQGALSNQPQHF. The full variable domain, rest sourced from reference TRBV29-1 and TRBJ1-5, is SAVISQKPSRDICQRGTSLTIQCQVDSQVTMMFWYRQQPGQSLTLIATANQGSEATYESGFVIDKFPISRPNLTFSTLTVSNMSPEDSSIYLCSVAQGALSNQPQHFGDGTRLSIL.